One sample yielded the 31 T cell receptor beta chains listed below, sequenced in a study of blood T cell repertoires in COVID-19. TCRdb keeps only in-frame clones here, not all; method: immunoSEQ multiplex PCR. The table lists approximately 130,000 clones, roughly 72% of them singletons. The sample comprised peripheral blood. The receptor set was obtained from a human donor in a cohort sampled during active COVID-19.

The V and J genes are TRBV6-5 and TRBJ1-3; 8 positions agree with TRBD1. Germline V CDR1 and CDR2: MNHEY, SVGAGI. After removal of 8 bases from V and 3 bases from J, the junction contained 9 bases not matched to a gene. The CDR3 consists of 15 residues. CDR3 amino acids: CASGYRTGNGNTIYF. In DNA form, the CDR3 reads TGTGCCAGCGGGTATAGGACAGGGAATGGAAACACCATATATTTT.

The rearrangement links TRBV5-4 to TRBJ1-1, with 7 bases that match TRBD1. CDR3 size: 12 residues. Germline CDR1 reads SGHNT; CDR2 reads YYREEE (reference sequence). V lost 3 bases and J lost 8; bases outside the gene matches: 4. The CDR3 region is CASSSLDREAFF. The DNA for the CDR3 is TGTGCCAGCAGCTCTCTGGACAGGGAAGCTTTCTTT.

This clone was seen ten or more times. Distinct nucleotide sequences in the sample also encode this CDR3. The chain uses TRBV2 and TRBJ1-4; 9 bases agree with TRBD1. The V segment lost 6 bases and the J segment 8 bases; nucleotides outside the gene matches: 7. The CDR3 length is 14 residues. CDR1 and CDR2 (germline): SNHLY, FYNNEI. The CDR3 DNA reads TGTGCCAGCAGCTTGGACAGGGGAAGAGAAAAACTGTTTTTT. Protein product: CASSLDRGREKLFF. The full variable domain, with the rest looked up from reference TRBV2 and TRBJ1-4, is EPEVTQTPSHQVTQMGQEVILRCVPISNHLYFYWYRQILGQKVEFLVSFYNNEISEKSEIFDDQFSVERPDGSNFTLKIRSTKLEDSAMYFCASSLDRGREKLFFGSGTQLSVL.

This clone was counted once. The rearrangement links TRBV7-8 to TRBJ2-2; 7 positions agree with TRBD1. This CDR3 comprises 18 residues. Germline V CDR1 and CDR2: SGHVS, FQNEAQ. V lost 2 bases to trimming and J lost 3 bases; unmatched junction nucleotides: 12. For the CDR3, the DNA is TGTGCCAGCAGCTTAATTGGACCGACAGGGTTGGACACCGGGGAGCTGTTTTTT. This gives the protein CASSLIGPTGLDTGELFF.

The chain couples TRBV12-3 or TRBV12-4 to TRBJ1-2, with D perhaps matching TRBD1 (6 bases). The V and J ends lost 5 bases and 8 bases respectively, with 15 bases between them. The CDR3 runs 13 residues. CDR3 amino acids: CASSPRDKSGYTF. The CDR3 nucleotides read TGTGCCAGCAGTCCAAGGGACAAGTCCGGCTACACCTTC.

This clone appeared a few times. The V call is TRBV2, the J call TRBJ2-1; 9 bases match TRBD2. Germline CDR1 reads SNHLY; CDR2 reads FYNNEI. The V gene end was trimmed by 6 bases and the J gene end by 5 bases; junction bases not matched to a gene: 11. The CDR3 has 16 residues. For the CDR3, the DNA is TGTGCCAGCAGGGATCCGCTGGCTAGCGGGGACAATGAGCAGTTCTTC. Protein: CASRDPLASGDNEQFF.

The gene calls are TRBV3-1 (or the pseudogene TRBV3-2) and TRBJ1-6, with D possibly TRBD1 on 6 matching bases. Germline assignment: CDR1 LGHDT and CDR2 YNNKEL (reference sequence). Trimming took off 5 bases at V and 10 bases at J, with 15 bases between the two ends. This CDR3 region has 14 residues. The CDR3 loop is CASSFGQLGSPLHF. CDR3 nucleotides: TGTGCCAGCAGCTTTGGACAGTTAGGGTCACCCCTCCACTTT.

V gene TRBV10-2 combines with J gene TRBJ1-2; D may be TRBD1 (6 bases). CDR1 and CDR2 (germline): WSHSY, SAAADI. The CDR3 sequence is 13 residues long. Trimming took off 4 bases at V and 8 bases at J, with 14 bases between the two ends. CDR3 amino acids: CASSVDSRSGYTF. The CDR3 nucleotides are TGCGCCAGCAGTGTGGACAGCAGAAGCGGCTACACCTTC.

This clone was observed a single time. CDR3 DNA sequence: TGTGCCAGCAGTTTATCGACGGCCCCGGGACAGGGGGAAAAACTGTTTTTT. Its protein is CASSLSTAPGQGEKLFF. The chain carries TRBV27 and TRBJ1-4; 10 bases fit TRBD1. The CDR3 runs to 17 residues. From germline, CDR1 is MNHEY and CDR2 SMNVEV (reference sequence). The trim removed 0 bases at V and 8 bases at J, leaving 9 bases unmatched.

Only a few counts were recorded for this clone. The CDR3 protein is CASKRRGGGTDTQYF. The CDR3 DNA reads TGTGCCAGCAAACGGCGGGGGGGAGGCACAGATACGCAGTATTTT. J is TRBJ2-3 and V is TRBV2, with 9 nucleotides matching TRBD2. Per the germline V gene, CDR1 is SNHLY and CDR2 is FYNNEI. V lost 7 bases to trimming and J lost 1 base; unmatched junction nucleotides: 6. This CDR3 spans 15 amino acids.

The chain joins TRBV4-1 to TRBJ2-1; D call uncertain. The CDR3 consists of 15 residues. V lost 0 bases to trimming and J lost 3 bases, with 9 bases between them. CDR1 and CDR2 (germline): MGHRA, YSYEKL. CDR3 nucleotide sequence: TGCGCCAGCAGCCAAGAAGAGCGTGACTACAATGAGCAGTTCTTC. Translation gives CASSQEERDYNEQFF.

This chain links TRBV6-6 with TRBJ2-2; TRBD1 agrees at 8 bases. Germline loops: CDR1 MNHNY, CDR2 SVGAGI (reference sequence). This CDR3 contains 16 residues. The ends lost 6 bases at V and 5 bases at J; junction bases unmatched: 11. DNA for the CDR3: TGTGCCAGCAGGGGGATGGAACAGGGGGAAACCGGGGAGCTGTTTTTT. Its translation is CASRGMEQGETGELFF.

This clone was recorded at least ten times. The V gene is TRBV24-1, the J gene TRBJ1-1; 7 nucleotides match TRBD1. V lost 11 bases to trimming and J lost 4 bases; unmatched junction nucleotides: 18. The CDR3 spans 16 residues. Germline V CDR1 and CDR2: KGHDR, SFDVKD. The DNA of the CDR3 is TGTGCCATTTTAGGGGGCCACCCTCTTATAAGCACTGAAGCTTTCTTT. This gives the protein CAILGGHPLISTEAFF.

V is TRBV10-3 and J is TRBJ2-3; TRBD2 aligns across 8 bases. The CDR3 contains 15 residues. Germline CDR1 is ENHRY and CDR2 is SYGVKD. J gave up 3 bases and V 7 bases, and 9 bases lay outside the gene matches. The CDR3 region is CAITRGGEGTDTQYF. DNA of the CDR3: TGTGCCATCACCCGGGGGGGGGAGGGTACAGATACGCAGTATTTT.

This clone was seen at least ten times. The V gene is TRBV30, the J gene TRBJ1-2; 9 bases are a match to TRBD1. The junction had 10 bases not matched to a gene; V was cut back by 0 bases and J by 8 bases. Germline V gene data show CDR1 as GTSNPN and CDR2 as SVGIG (reference sequence). The length of the CDR3 is 15 residues. CDR3 amino acids: CAWSVQTGTGSGYTF. CDR3 coding DNA: TGTGCCTGGAGTGTACAGACTGGGACAGGGTCGGGCTACACCTTC.

This clone was observed a few times. The chain is built from TRBV7-6 and TRBJ2-5, with D maybe TRBD1 (6 bases). The CDR3 totals 16 residues. Trimming cost V 1 base and J 4 bases, with 16 bases left between them. Germline V gene data show CDR1 as SGHVS and CDR2 as FNYEAQ. CDR3 bases: TGTGCCAGCAGCTTAGGAGGGTCAGGGGTGGGAGAGACCCAGTACTTC. Translation: CASSLGGSGVGETQYF.

The chain has TRBV7-7 and TRBJ2-2; D is unresolved. Germline V gene lookup returns CDR1 SSHAT and CDR2 FNYEAQ (reference sequence). Trimming shortened V by 1 base and J by 7 bases, and 7 bases separated the two germline ends. The CDR3 sequence is 13 residues long. CDR3 protein: CASSLDLRGELFF. CDR3 nucleotide sequence: TGTGCCAGCAGCTTAGATCTACGCGGGGAGCTGTTTTTT.

The chain links TRBV4-1 to TRBJ1-2, with D possibly matching TRBD1 (6 bases). The CDR3 runs 15 residues. V lost 1 base, J lost 2 bases, and 11 bases lay in between. CDR1 and CDR2 from the germline V gene are MGHRA and YSYEKL. CDR3 bases: TGCGCCAGCAGCCAAGGGACAGATATAAACTATGGCTACACCTTC. This encodes CASSQGTDINYGYTF.

The V call is TRBV2, the J call TRBJ2-5; 12 nucleotides agree with TRBD2. The CDR3 sequence is 16 residues long. The ends lost 5 bases at V and 4 bases at J; junction bases unmatched: 8. Germline V gene sequence: CDR1 SNHLY, CDR2 FYNNEI. DNA for the CDR3: TGTGCCAGCAGTCCTAGCGGGGGGGCCTTAGGAGAGACCCAGTACTTC. Its translation is CASSPSGGALGETQYF.

The chain joins TRBV7-6 to TRBJ2-7, with D perhaps TRBD2 (6 bases). Germline assignment: CDR1 SGHVS and CDR2 FNYEAQ. This CDR3 is built from 15 residues. The V end lost 1 base, the J end lost 0 bases, and 10 bases lay between the germline ends. The CDR3 coding sequence is TGTGCCAGCAGCTTAGGGGGGGTCGTCTCCTACGAGCAGTACTTC. Translating gives CASSLGGVVSYEQYF. Filled out from reference TRBV7-6 and TRBJ2-7, the complete variable domain reads GAGVSQSPRYKVTKRGQDVALRCDPISGHVSLYWYRQALGQGPEFLTYFNYEAQQDKSGLPNDRFSAERPEGSISTLTIQRTEQRDSAMYRCASSLGGVVSYEQYFGPGTRLTVT.

This chain links TRBV19 with TRBJ1-1; tentative D call: TRBD1 (6 bases). V shed 1 base and J shed 4 bases, with 13 bases lying between them. The CDR3 spans 15 residues. CDR1 is LNHDA, CDR2 SQIVND, per germline (reference sequence). The CDR3, as DNA: TGTGCCAGTAGTATAGCAGGGGCAGGTAGCACTGAAGCTTTCTTT. Translated: CASSIAGAGSTEAFF.

V and J are TRBV19 and TRBJ2-7; 8 nucleotides match TRBD1. The germline V gene has CDR1 LNHDA and CDR2 SQIVND (reference sequence). The CDR3 is made up of 14 amino acids. V trimming: 3 bases; J trimming: 2 bases; junction bases outside the gene matches: 3. The CDR3 bases are TGTGCCAGTAGTATCCAGGGGGCGGCCTACGAGCAGTACTTC. Its protein is CASSIQGAAYEQYF.

This sequence joins TRBV2 and TRBJ1-1; no clear D gene. The CDR3 sequence is 12 residues long. V dropped 7 bases and J dropped 6 bases, with 12 bases sitting between them. CDR1 is SNHLY, CDR2 FYNNEI, per germline. DNA of the CDR3: TGTGCCAGCAACCGGGAACGTTCTGAAGCTTTCTTT. It yields the protein CASNRERSEAFF.

The V call is TRBV6-1, the J call TRBJ1-1; 7 nucleotides align to TRBD1. V lost 3 bases and J lost 11; bases outside the gene matches: 6. CDR1 is MNHNS, CDR2 SASEGT, per germline. The CDR3 spans 12 residues. Here the CDR3 DNA reads TGTGCCAGCAGTGACCCGACAGGGACGGCTTTCTTT. It specifies CASSDPTGTAFF.

This rearrangement joins TRBV6-6 to TRBJ1-5, with a possible D match to TRBD1 (6 bases). This CDR3 is built from 14 residues. V was clipped by 6 bases and J by 2 bases, with 11 bases between them. Germline CDR1 is MNHNY and CDR2 is SVGAGI (reference sequence). The CDR3 is CASRTGAGNQPQHF. The CDR3 DNA sequence: TGTGCCAGCAGGACAGGCGCAGGCAATCAGCCCCAGCATTTT.

The CDR3, as DNA: TGTGCCAGCAGTCAGACAGGGGGTTCTTATGGCTACACCTTC. It codes for CASSQTGGSYGYTF. The chain uses TRBV25-1 and TRBJ1-2; 9 bases fit TRBD1. The CDR3 is 14 amino acids. Trimming cost V 5 bases and J 5 bases; bases outside gene matches: 6. Germline CDR1 and CDR2: MGHDK and SYGVNS.

CDR3 sequence (DNA): TGTGCCAGCAGCTTAGGGGCCTCTGGAAACACCATATATTTT. This encodes CASSLGASGNTIYF. The rearrangement joins TRBV5-8 to TRBJ1-3; a possible D gene is TRBD1 (5 bases). The germline CDR1 and CDR2 sequences are SGHTS and YDEGEE. Trimming took 2 bases from V and 0 from J, leaving 6 bases between them. The CDR3 loop spans 14 amino acids.

This clone was counted once. Written as DNA, the CDR3 is TGTGCCTGGACTACAGGGGGCGAGCAGTACTTC. Its protein is CAWTTGGEQYF. The rearrangement joins TRBV30 to TRBJ2-7; 8 bases fit TRBD1. This CDR3 comprises 11 residues. Trimming removed 4 bases from V and 6 bases from J; junction bases left unmatched: 2. Germline loops: CDR1 GTSNPN, CDR2 SVGIG (reference sequence). Full variable domain (outside the CDR3, taken from reference TRBV30 and TRBJ2-7): SQTIHQWPATLVQPVGSPLSLECTVEGTSNPNLYWYRQAAGRGLQLLFYSVGIGQISSEVPQNLSASRPQDRQFILSSKKLLLSDSGFYLCAWTTGGEQYFGPGTRLTVT.

The chain employs TRBV7-8 and TRBJ1-6; 10 positions agree with TRBD1. The germline V gene has CDR1 SGHVS and CDR2 FQNEAQ. J lost 10 bases, V lost 1 base, and 4 bases had no gene match. CDR3 length: 15 amino acids. CDR3 nucleotide sequence: TGTGCCAGCAGCTTAGAGGGACAGGGGCGGTCACCCCTCCACTTT. Encoded protein: CASSLEGQGRSPLHF.

In this sample, this clone turned up a few times. DNA for the CDR3: TGTGCCAGCAGCCAGACAGGGTTTTATGGCTACACCTTC. Its translation: CASSQTGFYGYTF. The chain joins TRBV7-9 to TRBJ1-2, with 7 positions matching TRBD1. The junction had 5 bases not matched to a gene; V was cut back by 5 bases and J by 5 bases. The CDR3 runs 13 residues. Germline CDR1 is SEHNR and CDR2 is FQNEAQ (reference sequence).

V gene TRBV7-8 combines with J gene TRBJ2-4; D possibly corresponds to TRBD1 (6 bases). The CDR3 covers 18 residues. Deletions cut 4 bases from V and 0 bases from J, with 19 bases between. Germline assignment: CDR1 SGHVS and CDR2 FQNEAQ. The CDR3 DNA is TGTGCCAGCAGCTCAGGACCCGGGACAACATTAGCCAAAAACATTCAGTACTTC. Translating it yields CASSSGPGTTLAKNIQYF.